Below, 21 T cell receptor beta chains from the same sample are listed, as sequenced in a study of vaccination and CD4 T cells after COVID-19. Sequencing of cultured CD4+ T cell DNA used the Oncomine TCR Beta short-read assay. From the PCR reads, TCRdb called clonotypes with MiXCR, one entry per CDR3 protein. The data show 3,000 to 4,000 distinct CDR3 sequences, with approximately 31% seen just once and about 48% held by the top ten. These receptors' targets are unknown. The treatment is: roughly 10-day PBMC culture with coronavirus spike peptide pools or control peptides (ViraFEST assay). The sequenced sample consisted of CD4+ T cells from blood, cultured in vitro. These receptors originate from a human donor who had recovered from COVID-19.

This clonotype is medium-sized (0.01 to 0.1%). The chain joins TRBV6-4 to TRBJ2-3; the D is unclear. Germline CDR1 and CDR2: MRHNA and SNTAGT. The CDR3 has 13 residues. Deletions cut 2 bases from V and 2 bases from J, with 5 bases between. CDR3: CASSDRVTDTQYF. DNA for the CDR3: TGTGCCAGCAGTGACAGGGTCACAGATACGCAGTATTTT.

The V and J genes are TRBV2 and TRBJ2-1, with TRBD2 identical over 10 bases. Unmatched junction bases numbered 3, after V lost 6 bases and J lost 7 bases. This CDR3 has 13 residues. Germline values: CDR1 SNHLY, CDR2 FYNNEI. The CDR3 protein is CASRAGGSNEQFF. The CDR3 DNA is TGTGCCAGCAGAGCGGGGGGGTCAAATGAGCAGTTCTTC.

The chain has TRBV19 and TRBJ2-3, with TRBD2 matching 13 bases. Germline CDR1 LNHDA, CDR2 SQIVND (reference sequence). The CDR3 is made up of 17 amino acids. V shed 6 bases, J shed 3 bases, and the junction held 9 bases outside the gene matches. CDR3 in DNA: TGTGCCAGTAGCACAACTAGCGGGGGGGTGAGGACAGATACGCAGTATTTT. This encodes CASSTTSGGVRTDTQYF.

CDR3 protein: CASSLDGGGGELFF. The CDR3 DNA is TGTGCCAGCAGCTTAGACGGCGGAGGCGGGGAGCTGTTTTTT. The chain couples TRBV7-2 to TRBJ2-2; possibly TRBD2 for D (5 bases). Germline CDR1 and CDR2: SGHTA and FQGNSA. The CDR3 consists of 14 residues. The V and J ends lost 1 base and 7 bases respectively, with 10 bases between them.

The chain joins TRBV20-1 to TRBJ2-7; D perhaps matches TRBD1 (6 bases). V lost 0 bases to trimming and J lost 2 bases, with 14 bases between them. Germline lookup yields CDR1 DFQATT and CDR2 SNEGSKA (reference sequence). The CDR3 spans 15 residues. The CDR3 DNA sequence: TGCAGTGCTAGAGATAAGAACAGGGCACCCTACGAGCAGTACTTC. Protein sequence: CSARDKNRAPYEQYF.

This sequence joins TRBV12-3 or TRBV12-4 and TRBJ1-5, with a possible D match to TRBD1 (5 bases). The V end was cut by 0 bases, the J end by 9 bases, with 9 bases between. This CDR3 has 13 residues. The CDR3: CASSLARQMPQHF. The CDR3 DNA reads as TGTGCCAGCAGTTTAGCCCGACAGATGCCCCAGCATTTT.

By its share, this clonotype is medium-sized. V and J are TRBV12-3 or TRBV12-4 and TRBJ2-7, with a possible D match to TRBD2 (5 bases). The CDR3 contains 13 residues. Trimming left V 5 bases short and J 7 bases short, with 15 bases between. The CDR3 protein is CASSERDGGEQYF. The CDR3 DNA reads TGTGCCAGCAGTGAGAGGGATGGTGGGGAGCAGTACTTC.

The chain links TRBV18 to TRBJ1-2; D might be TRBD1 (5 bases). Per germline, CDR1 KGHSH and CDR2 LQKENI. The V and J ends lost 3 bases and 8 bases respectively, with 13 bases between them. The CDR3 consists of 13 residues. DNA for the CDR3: TGTGCCAGCTCACCCAGCAGGGAATTCGGCTACACCTTC. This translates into CASSPSREFGYTF.

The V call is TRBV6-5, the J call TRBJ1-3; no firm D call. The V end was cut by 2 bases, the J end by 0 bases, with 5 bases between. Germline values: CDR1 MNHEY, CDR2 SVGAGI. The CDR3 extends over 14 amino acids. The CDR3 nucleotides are TGTGCCAGCAGTTACACTGCCTCTGGAAACACCATATATTTT. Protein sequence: CASSYTASGNTIYF.

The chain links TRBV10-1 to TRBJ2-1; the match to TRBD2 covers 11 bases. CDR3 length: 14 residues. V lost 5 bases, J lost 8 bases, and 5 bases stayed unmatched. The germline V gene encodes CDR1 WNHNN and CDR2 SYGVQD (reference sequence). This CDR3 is CASSWLAGGDEQFF. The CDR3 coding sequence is TGCGCCAGCAGTTGGCTAGCGGGGGGCGATGAGCAGTTCTTC.

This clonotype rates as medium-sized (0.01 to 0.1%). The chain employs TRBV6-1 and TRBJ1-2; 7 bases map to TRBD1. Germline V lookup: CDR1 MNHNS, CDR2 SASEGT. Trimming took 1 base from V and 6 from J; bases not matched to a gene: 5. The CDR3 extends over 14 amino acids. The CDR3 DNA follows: TGTGCCAGCAGTGAAGACAGGGGAGGGCATGGCTACACCTTC. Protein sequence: CASSEDRGGHGYTF.

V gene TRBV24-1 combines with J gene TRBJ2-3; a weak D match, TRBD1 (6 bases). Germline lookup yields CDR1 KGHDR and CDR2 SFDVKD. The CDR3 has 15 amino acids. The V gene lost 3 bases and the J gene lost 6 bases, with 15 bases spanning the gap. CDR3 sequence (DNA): TGTGCCACCAGTGATAATAGGGGGACGAGGGATACGCAGTATTTT. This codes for CATSDNRGTRDTQYF.

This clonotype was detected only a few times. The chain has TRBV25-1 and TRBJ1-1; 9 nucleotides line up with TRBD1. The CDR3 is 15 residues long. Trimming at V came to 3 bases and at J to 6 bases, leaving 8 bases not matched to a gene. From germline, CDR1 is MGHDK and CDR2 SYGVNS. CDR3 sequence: CASSDIDRGKSEAFF. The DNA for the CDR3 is TGTGCCAGCAGTGATATCGACAGGGGGAAATCTGAAGCTTTCTTT.

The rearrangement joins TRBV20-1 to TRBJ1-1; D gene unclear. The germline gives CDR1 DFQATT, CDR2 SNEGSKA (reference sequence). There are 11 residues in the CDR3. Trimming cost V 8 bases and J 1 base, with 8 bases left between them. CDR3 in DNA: TGCAGTTCACAGCAGAACACTGAAGCTTTCTTT. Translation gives CSSQQNTEAFF.

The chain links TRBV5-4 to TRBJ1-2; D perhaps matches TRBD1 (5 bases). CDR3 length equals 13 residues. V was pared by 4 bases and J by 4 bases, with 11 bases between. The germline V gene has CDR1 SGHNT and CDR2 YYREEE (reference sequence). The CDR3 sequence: CASSPQRGYGYTF. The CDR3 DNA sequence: TGTGCCAGCAGCCCCCAGAGGGGCTATGGCTACACCTTC. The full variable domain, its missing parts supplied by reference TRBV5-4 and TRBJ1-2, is ETGVTQSPTHLIKTRGQQVTLRCSSQSGHNTVSWYQQALGQGPQFIFQYYREEENGRGNFPPRFSGLQFPNYSSELNVNALELDDSALYLCASSPQRGYGYTFGSGTRLTVV.

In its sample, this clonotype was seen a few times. CDR3 sequence (DNA): TGTGCCAGCAGTCGGGGACAGGGGATGAACACTGAAGCTTTCTTT. Translation gives CASSRGQGMNTEAFF. V is TRBV28 and J is TRBJ1-1, with 10 bases aligning to TRBD1. After removal of 5 bases from V and 0 bases from J, the junction contained 3 bases not matched to a gene. Germline loops: CDR1 MDHEN, CDR2 SYDVKM. CDR3 size: 15 residues.

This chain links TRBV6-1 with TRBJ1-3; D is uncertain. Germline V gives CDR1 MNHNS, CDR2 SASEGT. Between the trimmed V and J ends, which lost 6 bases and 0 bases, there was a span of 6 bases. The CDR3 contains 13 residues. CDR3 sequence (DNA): TGTGCCAGCAGGGGAAACTCTGGAAACACCATATATTTT. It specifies CASRGNSGNTIYF.

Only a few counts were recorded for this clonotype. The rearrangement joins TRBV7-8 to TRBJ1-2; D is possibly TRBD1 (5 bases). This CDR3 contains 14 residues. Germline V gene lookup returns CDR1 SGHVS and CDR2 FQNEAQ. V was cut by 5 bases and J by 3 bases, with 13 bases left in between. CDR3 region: CASSPAGPDYGYTF. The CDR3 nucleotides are TGTGCCAGCAGCCCCGCAGGGCCCGACTATGGCTACACCTTC. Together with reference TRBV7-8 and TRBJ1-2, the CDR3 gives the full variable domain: GAGVSQSPRYKVAKRGQDVALRCDPISGHVSLFWYQQALGQGPEFLTYFQNEAQLDKSGLPSDRFFAERPEGSVSTLKIQRTQQEDSAVYLCASSPAGPDYGYTFGSGTRLTVV.

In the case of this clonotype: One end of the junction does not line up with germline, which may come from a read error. The CDR3 region is CARSDLPHDTEAFF. As DNA, the CDR3 is TGTGCCCGGAGTGACCTACCACACGACACTGAAGCTTTCTTT. The chain couples TRBV30 to TRBJ1-1; no clear D gene. The CDR3 loop spans 14 amino acids. The germline V gene has CDR1 GTSNPN and CDR2 SVGIG (reference sequence).

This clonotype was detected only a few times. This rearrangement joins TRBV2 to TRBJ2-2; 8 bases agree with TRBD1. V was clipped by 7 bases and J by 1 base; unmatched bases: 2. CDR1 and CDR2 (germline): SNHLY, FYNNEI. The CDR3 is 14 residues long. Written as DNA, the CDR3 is TGTGCCAGCAAAGGGACAGGGAACACCGGGGAGCTGTTTTTT. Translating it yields CASKGTGNTGELFF.

Written as DNA, the CDR3 is TGTGCCAGCAGTCGAGATTCATACACCGGGGAGCTGTTTTTT. It is translated as CASSRDSYTGELFF. The rearrangement joins TRBV7-3 to TRBJ2-2; D is ambiguous. V was clipped by 6 bases and J by 3 bases, with 11 bases between them. This CDR3 is 14 amino acids long. Germline CDR1 and CDR2: SGHTA and FQGTGA.